This TCR beta chain originates from a study of T cells expressing NK-cell markers (TCRdb year 2020). A note on the overall study: TCR beta-chain repertoires were profiled in sorted CD3+CD56+NKG2C+, CD3+CD56+NKG2C- and CD3+CD56-NKG2C+ T-cell subsets from roughly eight donors. Libraries were sequenced as 2 x 150 bp reads on Illumina HiSeq 2000/2500, MiSeq or NextSeq. The study sequenced eight donors, all healthy volunteers chosen at random: three men and five women. Of the eight sequenced donors, seven were found to be HCMV-seropositive and one was found to be HCMV-seronegative.

Spanning cysteine to phenylalanine, the CDR3 consists of 12 amino acids. No DNA sequence is on record. In the germline V gene, CDR1 corresponds to SGHDT and CDR2 to YYEEEE. Instrument used: Illumina HiSeq 2000. TCR beta cDNA libraries were made by 5'RACE template switching that added a universal primer site and unique molecular identifiers. cDNA synthesis was primed from the TCR beta constant segment, followed by two successive PCR amplification steps. Concerning the study's data processing: Reads were demultiplexed and grouped by UMI with MIGEC, and clonotypes were assembled and quantified with MiTCR. To exclude erroneous sequences, any TCR cDNA sequence not supported by at least two reads was discarded. Downstream repertoire analysis used the tcR package, and clonotypes were matched across fractions by CDR3 nucleotide sequence plus V segment. VDJmatch was used to annotate antigen specificity against VDJdb, with one amino acid substitution in CDR3 permitted. TCRdb reprocessed the sequencing reads and holds a single record per CDR3 protein sequence, with no DNA. The V and J calls and clone size are TCRdb's, not the authors'. The sample has 450,000 to 600,000 distinct CDR3 sequences on record. Approximately 3.6% of the sample comes from the top ten.

Findings and caveats that apply to the study as a whole: For several donors, the dominant CD3+CD56+NKG2C+ clonotypes were among the top 10 CD8+ clonotypes and accounted for roughly 1.0-7.5% of CD8+ T cells. Those dominant clonotypes were again the most abundant among CD3+CD56-NKG2C+ cells in a handful of donors, at roughly 25-60.1%. Whether the expanded NKG2C-expressing T cell clones were specific for HCMV antigens was left unclear.

HCMV-specific IgG was detected in serum with a commercial ELISA kit to determine HCMV serostatus. Peripheral blood mononuclear cells were isolated from blood by Ficoll density gradient centrifugation. As for this clonotype: The antigen it binds to is not known.

Sequenced: blood T cells: a sorted CD56 or NKG2C T cell subset, CD4+ or CD8+ T cells, or bulk PBMC T cells (not recorded which). The rearrangement combines TRBV5-6 with TRBJ2-3; TCRdb's D call of TRBD1 is untestable without DNA. The clonotype comes from a young man in good health. Donor details come from another sample of the same person, matched by shared clones. The CDR3 protein is CASSLDGSPGYF.